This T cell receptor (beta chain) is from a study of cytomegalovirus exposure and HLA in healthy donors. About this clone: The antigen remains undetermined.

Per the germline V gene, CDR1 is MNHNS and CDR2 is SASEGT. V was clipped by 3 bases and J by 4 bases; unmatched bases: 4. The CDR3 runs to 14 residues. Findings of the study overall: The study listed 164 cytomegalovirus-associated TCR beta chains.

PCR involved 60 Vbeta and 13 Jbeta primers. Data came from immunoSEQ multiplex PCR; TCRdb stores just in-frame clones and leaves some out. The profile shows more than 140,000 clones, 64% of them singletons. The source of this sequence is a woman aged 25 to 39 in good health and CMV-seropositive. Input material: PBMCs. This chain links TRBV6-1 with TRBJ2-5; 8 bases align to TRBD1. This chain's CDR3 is CASSDLGTGETQYF. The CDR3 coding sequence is TGTGCCAGCAGTGATCTCGGGACAGGAGAGACCCAGTACTTC.